This T cell receptor (beta chain) emerged from a study of CD8+CD57+ T cells in acquired aplastic anemia. Study as a whole: Quantities of DNA derived from sorted CD4+ and CD8+ cells averaged 3.2 ug.

The CDR3 length is 15 residues. Deletions cut 3 bases from V and 2 bases from J, with 14 bases between. Germline lookup yields CDR1 LNHDA and CDR2 SQIVND (reference sequence). Genomic DNA was employed as the template in profiling TCR beta VDJ and CDR3. One entry per CDR3 protein results from TCRdb running MiXCR on the reads. Of a few hundred thousand distinct CDR3 sequences in the sample, about half were seen once. Previously, flow cytometry had revealed CD8+CD57+ cell expansion in the patients chosen for sequencing. This sequence originates from a human donor with aplastic anemia. The chain couples TRBV19 to TRBJ2-7, with D possibly matching TRBD1 (5 bases). The sequenced material came from sorted CD4+, CD8+, or CD8+CD57+ T cells (not recorded which) from PBMCs. CDR3 coding DNA: TGTGCCAGTAGTATTATGGCAGGGCCCACCTACGAGCAGTACTTC. It yields the protein CASSIMAGPTYEQYF.